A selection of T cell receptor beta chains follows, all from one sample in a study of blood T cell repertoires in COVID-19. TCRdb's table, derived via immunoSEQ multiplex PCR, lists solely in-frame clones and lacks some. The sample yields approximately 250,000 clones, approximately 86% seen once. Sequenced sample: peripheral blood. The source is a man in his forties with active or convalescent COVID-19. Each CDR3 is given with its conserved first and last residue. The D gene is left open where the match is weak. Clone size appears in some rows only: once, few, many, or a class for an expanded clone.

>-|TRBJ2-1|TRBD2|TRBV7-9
TGTGCCAGCAGCTTGGGGACTAGCGCCTCCTACAATGAGCAGTTCTTC
CASSLGTSASYNEQFF
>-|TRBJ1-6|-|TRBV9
TGTGCCAGCAGCGCAGGCGGGGGGGATTCACCCCTCCACTTT
CASSAGGGDSPLHF
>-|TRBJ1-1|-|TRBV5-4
TGTGCCAGCAGCTTGAATGGCGGCATGAACACTGAAGCTTTCTTT
CASSLNGGMNTEAFF
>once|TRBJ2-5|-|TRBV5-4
TGTGCCAGCAGCTTGGGGAGGGAGACCCAGTACTTC
CASSLGRETQYF
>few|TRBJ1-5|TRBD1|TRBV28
TGTGCCAGCAGGCCAACAGGGGAGAATCAGCCCCAGCATTTT
CASRPTGENQPQHF
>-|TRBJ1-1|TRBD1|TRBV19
TGTGCCAGTATAGGGGGCGGATGGAACACTGAAGCTTTCTTT
CASIGGGWNTEAFF
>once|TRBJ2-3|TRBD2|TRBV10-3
TGTGCCATCAGCGAAAATAGACTAGCGGGAAGGACAGATACGCAGTATTTT
CAISENRLAGRTDTQYF
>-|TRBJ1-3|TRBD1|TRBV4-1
TGCGCCAGCAGCCAAGAAGTGACAGGGAAAATTGGTGGAAACACCATATATTTT
CASSQEVTGKIGGNTIYF
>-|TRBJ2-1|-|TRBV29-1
TGCAGCGTTGACTGGGCGGGGACGAAATCCCCCGATGAGCAGTTCTTC
CSVDWAGTKSPDEQFF
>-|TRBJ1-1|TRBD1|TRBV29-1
TGCAGCGTTCTCTTGGACAGGGTCAACACTGAAGCTTTCTTT
CSVLLDRVNTEAFF
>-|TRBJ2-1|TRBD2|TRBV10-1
TGCGCCAGCAGTGACCCCGGGACTAGCGGTGTGAATGAGCAGTTCTTC
CASSDPGTSGVNEQFF
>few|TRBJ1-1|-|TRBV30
TGTGCCTGGAGTGTACGAGTCGGCGCAGGGATTTTAGCCGCGAACACTGAAGCTTTCTTT
CAWSVRVGAGILAANTEAFF
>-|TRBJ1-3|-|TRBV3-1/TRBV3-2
TGTGCCAGCAGCCCACAGGGTGCTGGAAACACCATATATTTT
CASSPQGAGNTIYF
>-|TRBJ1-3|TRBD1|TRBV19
TGTGCCAGTAGGGGGGGTCCAGGGGGCCCTGGAAACACCATATATTTT
CASRGGPGGPGNTIYF
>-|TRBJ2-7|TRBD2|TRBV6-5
TGTGCCAGCAAGACGACTAGCGGGAGGGCCTACGAGCAGTACTTC
CASKTTSGRAYEQYF
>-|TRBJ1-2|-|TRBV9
TGTGCCAGCAGCGTGGCAGGGGCGAACTATGGCTACACCTTC
CASSVAGANYGYTF
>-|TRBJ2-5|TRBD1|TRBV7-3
TGTGCCAGCAGCGCTCCCGGGACAGCCCAAGAGACCCAGTACTTC
CASSAPGTAQETQYF
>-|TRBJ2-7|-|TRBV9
TGTGCCAGCAGCGTAGGATCCAGCAGGGTCCACGAGCAGTACTTC
CASSVGSSRVHEQYF
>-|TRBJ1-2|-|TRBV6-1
TGTGCCAGCAGTGAAAGGCGGGGGCTCTATGGCTACACCTTC
CASSERRGLYGYTF
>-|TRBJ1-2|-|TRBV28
TGTGCCAGCCTCCGTAGGGGTTCCTATGGCTACACCTTC
CASLRRGSYGYTF
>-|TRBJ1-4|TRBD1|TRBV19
TGTGCCAGCCAGGACAGGGCTGAGAATGAAAAACTGTTTTTT
CASQDRAENEKLFF
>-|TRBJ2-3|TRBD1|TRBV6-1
TGTGCCAGCAGTGAAGATGGTCAGGGGGCAGACACAGATACGCAGTATTTT
CASSEDGQGADTDTQYF
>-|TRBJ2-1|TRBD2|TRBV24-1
TGTGCCACCAGTGATAATTGGCGGGGGGGCAGGTATGAGCAGTTCTTC
CATSDNWRGGRYEQFF
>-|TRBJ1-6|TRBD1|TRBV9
TGTGCCAGCAGCGTAGACCCGCGGACAGGGGATTCACCCCTCCACTTT
CASSVDPRTGDSPLHF
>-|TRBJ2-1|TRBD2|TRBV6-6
TGTGCCAGCAGTTCGACTAGCGGGAATGAGCAGTTCTTC
CASSSTSGNEQFF
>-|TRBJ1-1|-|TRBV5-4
TGTGCCAGCAGCTTGGTTTCCCAGGGGAACACTGAAGCTTTCTTT
CASSLVSQGNTEAFF
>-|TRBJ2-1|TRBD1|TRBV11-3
TGTGCCAGCAGCTTCGACAGGGGGAGGTCCTACAATGAGCAGTTCTTC
CASSFDRGRSYNEQFF
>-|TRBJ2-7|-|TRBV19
TGTGCCAGTAGTATGTATTTTGAGGGTGGTTACGAGCAGTACTTC
CASSMYFEGGYEQYF
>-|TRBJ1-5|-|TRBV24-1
TGTGCCACCAGCCCCCCGGGGGGGTCCAATCAGCCCCAGCATTTT
CATSPPGGSNQPQHF